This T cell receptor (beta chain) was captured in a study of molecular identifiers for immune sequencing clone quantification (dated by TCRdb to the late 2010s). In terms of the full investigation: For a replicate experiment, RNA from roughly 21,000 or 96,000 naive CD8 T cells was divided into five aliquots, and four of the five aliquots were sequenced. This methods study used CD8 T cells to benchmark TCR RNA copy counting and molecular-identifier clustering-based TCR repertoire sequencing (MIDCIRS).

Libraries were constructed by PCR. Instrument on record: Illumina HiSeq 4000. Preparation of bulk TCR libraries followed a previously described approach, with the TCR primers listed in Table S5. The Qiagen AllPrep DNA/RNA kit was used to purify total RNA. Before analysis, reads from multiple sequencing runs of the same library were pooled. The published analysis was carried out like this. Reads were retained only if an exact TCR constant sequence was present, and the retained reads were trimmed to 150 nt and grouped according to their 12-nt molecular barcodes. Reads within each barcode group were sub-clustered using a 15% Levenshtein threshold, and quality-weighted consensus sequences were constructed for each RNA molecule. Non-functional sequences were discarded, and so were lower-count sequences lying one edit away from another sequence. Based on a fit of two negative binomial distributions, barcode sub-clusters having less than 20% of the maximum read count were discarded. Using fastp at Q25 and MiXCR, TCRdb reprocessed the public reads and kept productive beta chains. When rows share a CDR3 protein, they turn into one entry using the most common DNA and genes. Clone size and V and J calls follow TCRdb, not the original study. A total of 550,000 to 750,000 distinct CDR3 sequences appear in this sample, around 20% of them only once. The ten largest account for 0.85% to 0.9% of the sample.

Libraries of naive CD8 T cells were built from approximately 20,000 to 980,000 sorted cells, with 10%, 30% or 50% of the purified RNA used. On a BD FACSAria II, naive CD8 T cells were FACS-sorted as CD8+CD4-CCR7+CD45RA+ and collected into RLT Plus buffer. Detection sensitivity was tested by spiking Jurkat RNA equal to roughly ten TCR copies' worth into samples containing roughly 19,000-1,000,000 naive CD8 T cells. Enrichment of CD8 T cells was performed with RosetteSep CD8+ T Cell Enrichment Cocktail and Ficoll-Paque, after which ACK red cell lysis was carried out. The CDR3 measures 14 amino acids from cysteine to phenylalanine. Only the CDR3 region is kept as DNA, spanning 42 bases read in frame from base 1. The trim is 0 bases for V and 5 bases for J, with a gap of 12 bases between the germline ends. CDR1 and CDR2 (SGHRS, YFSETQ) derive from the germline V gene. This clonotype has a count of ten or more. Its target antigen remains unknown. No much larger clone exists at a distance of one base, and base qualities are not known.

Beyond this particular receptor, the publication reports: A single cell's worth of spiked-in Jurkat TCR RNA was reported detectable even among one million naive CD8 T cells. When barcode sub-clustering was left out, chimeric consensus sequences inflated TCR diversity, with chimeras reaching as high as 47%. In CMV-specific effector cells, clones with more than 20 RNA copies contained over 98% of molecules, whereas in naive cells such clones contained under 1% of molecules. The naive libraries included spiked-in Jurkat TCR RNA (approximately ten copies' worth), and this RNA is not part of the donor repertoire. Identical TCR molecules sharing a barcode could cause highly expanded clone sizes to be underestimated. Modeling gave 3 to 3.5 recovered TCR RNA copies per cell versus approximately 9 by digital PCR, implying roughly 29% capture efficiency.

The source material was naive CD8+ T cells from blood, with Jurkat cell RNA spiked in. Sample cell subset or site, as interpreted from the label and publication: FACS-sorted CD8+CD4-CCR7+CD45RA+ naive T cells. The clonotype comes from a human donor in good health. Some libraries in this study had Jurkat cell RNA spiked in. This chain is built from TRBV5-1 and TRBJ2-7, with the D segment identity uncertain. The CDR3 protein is CASSLALASHEQYF. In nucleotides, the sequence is TGCGCCAGCAGCTTGGCCCTGGCGTCCCACGAGCAGTACTTC.